The rows below give T cell receptor beta chains drawn from one sample of a study of beta chain features in type 1 diabetes. Produced via immunoSEQ multiplex PCR; TCRdb's table is partial and in-frame only. This repertoire shows 200,000 to 300,000 clones, over 12% found once; its top ten account for about 0.024%. The sequenced sample consisted of naive CD4+ T cells from blood. All receptors come from a woman in her forties in good health. Each CDR3 is given without its conserved first and last residue. Fields, in order: clone size, V gene, CDR3 protein. The listing skips clone size in some rows; elsewhere it reads once, few, many or a size class.

>-|TRBV7-2
ASSSGTRQETQY
>few|TRBV10-3
AISEGSWGTPLH
>-|TRBV5-4
ASSLGTSGGAGQETQY
>-|TRBV9
ASSVEGGGAYEQY
>-|TRBV5-1
ASSSAGNSPLH
>-|TRBV18
ASSPPDTYGYT
>-|TRBV7-2
ASSPRGRFAMNTEAF
>-|TRBV2
ASSPGQGASEQY
>few|TRBV19
ASSRTSGGTTDTQY
>few|TRBV9
ASSVRANTGELF
>few|TRBV9
ASSEYLAGGRNEQF
>-|TRBV27
ASSPGQSNTEAF
>few|TRBV10-3
AISDLRNEQF
>-|TRBV2
AISTGRIAEAF
>few|TRBV23-1
ASSQKDRDQPQH
>-|TRBV27
ASASPGTQY
>-|TRBV2
ASRGQRANYGYT
>-|TRBV4-1
ASSQPNRARNQPQH
>-|TRBV9
ASSVVRDTGELF
>-|TRBV2
ASSAQGNTEAF
>few|TRBV10-3
AISEGQGPHYEQY
>few|TRBV19
ASSYGSYEQY
>few|TRBV7-2
ASRWTSGGSGELF
>-|TRBV15
ATSSPGGTTPLGTQY
>-|TRBV19
ASGEGYNEQF
>few|TRBV18
ASSPPTVTYEQY
>-|TRBV25-1
ASSRAGGNTGELF
>few|TRBV27
ASSLGDRIQPQH
>many|TRBV7-2
ASSTGNSPLH
>-|TRBV19
ASSLGIAGTDTQY
>-|TRBV2
ASRQGQYQETQY
>-|TRBV7-8
ASSFAGINEQF
>few|TRBV4-2
ASSQVTPSSYEQY
>few|TRBV19
ASSIEGRGNSPLH
>-|TRBV7-6
ASSAATDTQY
>-|TRBV6-5
ASTPRRGWATEAF
>-|TRBV7-2
ASSLRFLTDTQY
>-|TRBV19
ASSIATLISNQPQH
>-|TRBV2
ASRSGGGNYGYT
>-|TRBV6-1
ASQTSGIAGELF
>few|TRBV10-1
ASSESGRGGYT
>few|TRBV18
ASSPSALAGADTQY
>-|TRBV19
ASSKQGKGEKLF
>-|TRBV6-4
ASSAGGVSTDTQY
>few|TRBV11-2
ASSLAGWNTGELF
>few|TRBV14
ASSHPAYNSPLH
>-|TRBV27
ASSFYRDTQY
>few|TRBV19
ASRVSINYGYT
>many|TRBV7-9
ASSIDRQRRNEQF
>few|TRBV7-2
ASSRDRVAETQY
>-|TRBV13
ASRITGGYNEQF
>-|TRBV2
ASTAGQGRVSGNTIY
>many|TRBV29-1
SALPGQTHNEQF
>few|TRBV6-1
ASASRGYQETQY
>few|TRBV6-6
ASSYPDRFSTPLH
>-|TRBV20-1
SAHRGEKLF